The present entry profiles one T cell receptor beta chain with its context. Its antigen is not known. The entry originates in a study of T cell responses to AZD1222 COVID-19 vaccine. For the study at large: The study pooled second doses at about 4 or about 12 weeks. Points from the study as a whole: White British ancestry dominated among donors, who included more females, and clonal diversity was possibly underestimated.

The ends lost 3 bases at V and 2 bases at J; junction bases unmatched: 8. Looked up from germline, CDR1 is SGHTA and CDR2 is FQGNSA. The length of the CDR3 is 16 residues. TCRdb's table, derived via immunoSEQ multiplex PCR, lists solely in-frame clones and lacks some. The sample has about 140,000 clones, just under 95% seen once. The chain uses TRBV7-2 and TRBJ2-5; 8 positions match TRBD2. The source is an adult in good health. Specimen: peripheral blood, collected on day 0 of AZD1222 vaccination. CDR3 residues: CASSLTSVPGQETQYF. The CDR3 coding sequence is TGTGCCAGCAGCTTGACTAGCGTCCCGGGTCAAGAGACCCAGTACTTC.